The 10 T cell receptor beta chains below come from one sample, sequenced in a study of PD-L1 blockade in urothelial cancer. The time point denotes: pretreatment peripheral blood. Here immunoSEQ multiplex PCR was the method, and the copy in TCRdb shows in-frame clones only, minus some. The sample includes approximately 90,000 clones, 70% to 90% of them seen just once. The material sequenced was PBMCs, taken around atezolizumab (anti-PD-L1) treatment. The receptor set was obtained from a man in his 60s with urothelial cancer.

The chain has TRBV29-1 and TRBJ2-3; 13 bases map to TRBD2. CDR3 length equals 16 residues. CDR1 is SQVTM and CDR2 is ANQGSEA in the germline V gene. Trimming cost V 4 bases and J 4 bases; bases outside gene matches: 8. DNA of the CDR3: TGCAGCGTTGGAACTAGCGGGAGGGCCCGGTCAGATACGCAGTATTTT. Encoded protein: CSVGTSGRARSDTQYF.

This clone came up once. The chain recombines TRBV6-5 with TRBJ1-5, with D possibly matching TRBD1 (5 bases). The CDR3 sequence is 16 residues long. The germline V and J ends were trimmed by 0 bases and 2 bases, with 11 bases remaining between them. CDR1 is MNHEY, CDR2 SVGAGI, per germline. In DNA form, the CDR3 reads TGTGCCAGCAGTTACTCAGCCTGGGGGGGCAATCAGCCCCAGCATTTT. This codes for CASSYSAWGGNQPQHF.

The chain joins TRBV30 to TRBJ1-6; possible D gene TRBD1, 6 bases. In germline, CDR1 is GTSNPN, CDR2 SVGIG (reference sequence). V was shortened by 2 bases and J by 10 bases, with 6 bases between the two germline ends. This CDR3 has 11 residues. The CDR3: CAWSTGSPLHF. For the CDR3, the DNA is TGTGCCTGGAGTACAGGGTCACCCCTCCACTTT.

The chain carries TRBV28 and TRBJ1-1; D not resolved. The V gene lost 4 bases and the J gene lost 0 bases, with 12 bases spanning the gap. There are 15 residues in the CDR3. The germline V gene has CDR1 MDHEN and CDR2 SYDVKM. CDR3 in amino acids: CASSWLDFMNTEAFF. CDR3 sequence (DNA): TGTGCCAGCAGTTGGTTAGACTTCATGAACACTGAAGCTTTCTTT.

This chain uses TRBV19 with TRBJ1-5, with 10 bases lining up with TRBD1. CDR3 length: 14 amino acids. Germline CDR1 reads LNHDA; CDR2 reads SQIVND (reference sequence). V shed 9 bases, J shed 6 bases, and the junction held 8 bases outside the gene matches. As DNA, the CDR3 is TGTGCCAGATACCGACAGGGGGCTGTTCAGCCCCAGCATTTT. Translated, it gives CARYRQGAVQPQHF.

The chain links TRBV7-8 to TRBJ2-3; D call uncertain. The CDR3 runs to 12 residues. V was shortened by 5 bases and J by 6 bases, with 9 bases between the two germline ends. Germline V gene data show CDR1 as SGHVS and CDR2 as FQNEAQ. The CDR3 spells CASSPPVDTQYF. CDR3 nucleotides: TGTGCCAGCAGCCCCCCAGTGGATACGCAGTATTTT.

The chain combines TRBV27 with TRBJ1-1; weak D call: TRBD1 (6 bases). Trimming took 6 bases from V and 6 from J, leaving 17 bases between them. The CDR3 loop spans 14 amino acids. Germline V CDR1 and CDR2: MNHEY, SMNVEV (reference sequence). CDR3 residues: CASRSIEGVAEAFF. As DNA, the CDR3 is TGTGCCAGCAGGTCGATCGAGGGGGTAGCTGAAGCTTTCTTT.

This chain connects TRBV28 to TRBJ2-3; TRBD2 matches 11 bases. Germline V CDR1 and CDR2: MDHEN, SYDVKM. The CDR3 is 16 amino acids. V was pared by 6 bases and J by 2 bases, with 7 bases of the junction left unmatched. Here the CDR3 reads CASRVAGGPHTDTQYF. The CDR3 nucleotides read TGTGCCAGCAGGGTAGCGGGAGGGCCCCACACAGATACGCAGTATTTT.

V and J are TRBV9 and TRBJ2-2; 13 bases map to TRBD2. The V gene's germline CDR1 is SGDLS and CDR2 YYNGEE. V was pared by 1 base and J by 5 bases, with 14 bases of the junction left unmatched. The CDR3 runs to 20 residues. The CDR3 region is CASSVLRTSGGRRGTGELFF. The CDR3 coding sequence is TGTGCCAGCAGCGTACTAAGGACTAGCGGGGGCCGGAGGGGAACCGGGGAGCTGTTTTTT. Full variable domain (remainder filled in from reference TRBV9 and TRBJ2-2): DSGVTQTPKHLITATGQRVTLRCSPRSGDLSVYWYQQSLDQGLQFLIQYYNGEERAKGNILERFSAQQFPDLHSELNLSSLELGDSALYFCASSVLRTSGGRRGTGELFFGEGSRLTVL.

The chain is built from TRBV29-1 and TRBJ2-5; 14 bases are a match to TRBD2. There are 16 residues in the CDR3. Germline-derived CDR1 and CDR2 are SQVTM and ANQGSEA. Trimming removed 3 bases from V and 4 bases from J; junction bases left unmatched: 7. This CDR3 is CSVEWGLAGVIETQYF. CDR3 bases: TGCAGCGTTGAGTGGGGACTAGCGGGAGTTATAGAGACCCAGTACTTC.